This TCR beta chain was recovered during a study of patients and donors after allogeneic stem cell transplantation. The CDR3 is made up of 16 amino acids. Germline V gene sequence: CDR1 LNHDA, CDR2 SQIVND (reference sequence). The trim removed 4 bases at V and 10 bases at J, leaving 13 bases unmatched. TCRdb reprocessed the RT-PCR reads via MiXCR and lists one record per CDR3 protein. This sample yields about 410,000 distinct CDR3 sequences, of which around 15% are seen a single time; just over 7% belongs to the top ten. Only a few counts were recorded for this clonotype. The chain is built from TRBV19 and TRBJ1-1; TRBD1 matches 12 bases. Sequencing was done on a sample of blood, either unsorted or a sorted T cell fraction (not recorded which). The TCR originated in a human donor who was either an allogeneic HSCT recipient or a stem cell or donor lymphocyte infusion donor (not recorded which). It is not recorded whose cells these are; they may come from a transplant donor. The CDR3 loop reads CASSTQPGQGAIRAFF. CDR3 sequence (DNA): TGTGCCAGTAGTACCCAGCCGGGACAGGGGGCGATCCGAGCTTTCTTT.